A single TCR beta chain is shown here with its context. Antigen specificity is unknown. Some clones are missing from TCRdb's copy, which holds only in-frame ones; the method was immunoSEQ multiplex PCR. Of 25,000 to 35,000 clones listed, roughly nine tenths are singletons. The data stem from a study of neoadjuvant nivolumab and ipilimumab in lung cancer. Whole-study context: Nivolumab 3 mg/kg was given days 1, 15 and 29, plus ipilimumab 1 mg/kg day 1 in combination.

With 2 bases clipped from V and 3 bases from J, the junction kept 16 bases outside the gene matches. From germline, CDR1 is MNHNS and CDR2 SASEGT. There are 19 residues in the CDR3. Overall study results and limits: Compared with tumor-adjacent uninvolved lung, resected tumors showed greater richness and clonality. Only a single major-pathologic-response sample was available for clonality analysis. Resected-tumor TCR richness correlated positively with pretherapy blood richness.

The source was peripheral blood, collected after neoadjuvant nivolumab, alone or with ipilimumab, at or shortly before surgery. This chain connects TRBV6-1 to TRBJ2-1; 7 bases agree with TRBD1. This sequence originates from an adult with non-small cell lung cancer. DNA for the CDR3: TGTGCCAGCAGTGAATTAGGAGGTGACAGGGCATTTTTCTACAATGAGCAGTTCTTC. It is translated as CASSELGGDRAFFYNEQFF.